Presented here are 24 T cell receptor beta chains from one specimen sequenced in a study. One entry per CDR3 protein results from TCRdb running MiXCR on the RT-PCR reads. In the table there are around 700,000 distinct CDR3 sequences, approximately 15% of which are singletons. The specimen was memory CD4+ T cells from blood. These receptors all stem from a female donor in good health, serving as a healthy control.

The rearrangement uses TRBV10-3 and TRBJ1-1, with TRBD1 identical over 7 bases. The trim removed 3 bases at V and 1 base at J, leaving 5 bases unmatched. This CDR3 has 15 residues. Germline CDR1 is ENHRY and CDR2 is SYGVKD. The CDR3 spells CAISDEGAQNTEAFF. The CDR3 region has the DNA TGTGCCATCAGTGACGAGGGGGCCCAGAACACTGAAGCTTTCTTT.

Worth noting for this clonotype: This CDR3 is missing its conserved last phenylalanine or tryptophan, likely due to a read error. The J gene is TRBJ2-2, the V gene TRBV5-1; no clear D. Trimming stripped 4 bases from V and 0 bases from J, with 10 bases between. Per germline, CDR1 SGHRS and CDR2 YFSETQ. The CDR3 has 15 amino acids. The chain's CDR3 is CASSPTRTNTGELFS. CDR3 bases: TGCGCCAGCAGCCCGACAAGGACGAACACCGGGGAGCTGTTTTCT.

The table lists this clonotype with many counts. V is TRBV5-1 and J is TRBJ2-7; 10 bases agree with TRBD1. Germline lookup yields CDR1 SGHRS and CDR2 YFSETQ. V lost 3 bases, J lost 6 bases, and 24 bases stayed unmatched. The CDR3 sequence is 20 residues long. DNA for the CDR3: TGCGCCAGCAGCTCCTCCCGACAGGGGGCGCAAGGCGGGAGTATTCTCGAGCAGTACTTC. Amino acid sequence: CASSSSRQGAQGGSILEQYF.

This chain uses TRBV20-1 with TRBJ1-6, with 7 bases aligning to TRBD1. Per the germline V gene, CDR1 is DFQATT and CDR2 is SNEGSKA (reference sequence). CDR3 size: 14 residues. Trimming at V came to 4 bases and at J to 8 bases, leaving 8 bases not matched to a gene. The CDR3 bases are TGCAGTGCTACCCCAGACAGGGCGGATTCACCCCTCCACTTT. Residues: CSATPDRADSPLHF.

This clonotype was seen at least ten times. V usage is TRBV5-1 and J usage is TRBJ2-1, with 8 bases lining up with TRBD1. V shed 7 bases and J 10 bases; nucleotides not matched to a gene: 7. From germline, CDR1 is SGHRS and CDR2 YFSETQ. This CDR3 region has 12 residues. The CDR3 protein is CASRTGQGEQFF. The CDR3 bases are TGCGCCAGCCGGACAGGGCAGGGCGAGCAGTTCTTC.

The chain combines TRBV6-1 with TRBJ2-5, with a weak D call TRBD1 (5 bases). V lost 1 base, J lost 4 bases, and 16 bases lay in between. Germline V gives CDR1 MNHNS, CDR2 SASEGT. The CDR3 runs 16 residues. The CDR3 nucleotides are TGTGCCAGCAGTGAAGGTCGCAGGGCGGATGGAGAGACCCAGTACTTC. This encodes CASSEGRRADGETQYF.

On this clonotype itself: Mismatch with germline at one junction end may stem from a read error. J is TRBJ2-3 and V is TRBV3-1; tentative D call: TRBD1 (7 bases). CDR3 length: 11 amino acids. The germline CDR1 and CDR2 sequences are LGHDT and YNNKEL (reference sequence). The DNA of the CDR3 is TGTGCCAGCAGCCAAGAGGGGGGACAGAGCTTT. Amino acid sequence: CASSQEGGQSF.

The chain recombines TRBV20-1 with TRBJ1-1, with unresolved D. Looked up from germline, CDR1 is DFQATT and CDR2 is SNEGSKA (reference sequence). Trimming removed 6 bases from V and 11 bases from J, with 16 bases in between. The CDR3 extends over 11 amino acids. DNA of the CDR3: TGCAGTGCCCAAATTCAGCTCAGGGCTTTCTTT. This codes for CSAQIQLRAFF.

The J gene is TRBJ1-1, the V gene TRBV1. TRBV1 is classified as a pseudogene. This CDR3 contains 14 residues. As DNA, the CDR3 is TGCACCAGCAGCCAAGATCAGGGAAACACTGAAGCTTTCTTT. It specifies CTSSQDQGNTEAFF.

This clonotype was seen ten or more times. V and J are TRBV29-1 and TRBJ2-2; a possible D gene is TRBD1 (6 bases). Germline assignment: CDR1 SQVTM and CDR2 ANQGSEA. Trimming stripped 7 bases from V and 6 bases from J, with 12 bases between. CDR3 length equals 12 residues. The CDR3 loop reads CSGRGLAGELFF. The DNA of the CDR3 is TGCAGCGGTAGGGGGTTGGCCGGGGAGCTGTTTTTT.

In its sample, this clonotype was seen a few times. The chain joins TRBV3-1 to TRBJ2-7; D gene uncertain. The germline V and J ends were trimmed by 2 bases and 1 base, with 15 bases remaining between them. This CDR3 contains 16 residues. Germline V gene lookup returns CDR1 LGHDT and CDR2 YNNKEL (reference sequence). The CDR3 DNA sequence: TGTGCCAGCAGCCAACCCCCGGAACACGGGTCCTACGAGCAGTACTTC. Its translation: CASSQPPEHGSYEQYF.

V usage is TRBV7-2 and J usage is TRBJ2-7, with D perhaps matching TRBD1 (5 bases). V shed 5 bases and J shed 4 bases, with 15 bases lying between them. The CDR3 loop spans 14 amino acids. Germline V gene data show CDR1 as SGHTA and CDR2 as FQGNSA. The CDR3 DNA is TGTGCCAGCAGCCAAACAGGTTTACGTTACGAGCAGTACTTC. Protein: CASSQTGLRYEQYF. The complete variable domain, with remaining parts taken from reference TRBV7-2 and TRBJ2-7, reads GAGVSQSPSNKVTEKGKDVELRCDPISGHTALYWYRQSLGQGLEFLIYFQGNSAPDKSGLPSDRFSAERTGGSVSTLTIQRTQQEDSAVYLCASSQTGLRYEQYFGPGTRLTVT.

V and J are TRBV28 and TRBJ1-1; D is unclear. Germline lookup yields CDR1 MDHEN and CDR2 SYDVKM. V dropped 2 bases and J dropped 6 bases, with 16 bases sitting between them. This CDR3 spans 15 amino acids. CDR3 loop: CASSLSVRGVAEAFF. The CDR3 DNA is TGTGCCAGCAGTTTAAGTGTTCGGGGAGTAGCTGAAGCTTTCTTT.

In its sample, this clonotype was seen many times. The chain recombines TRBV5-6 with TRBJ2-5, with D tentatively TRBD1 or TRBD2 (5 bases each). The CDR3 sequence is 12 residues long. V lost 7 bases and J 3 bases, leaving 10 bases between the germline ends. Looked up from germline, CDR1 is SGHDT and CDR2 is YYEEEE. CDR3 residues: CASERGEETQYF. The CDR3 region has the DNA TGTGCCAGCGAGAGGGGCGAAGAGACCCAGTACTTC.

Many counts were recorded for this clonotype. The chain recombines TRBV6-5 with TRBJ2-5; D is undetermined. The ends were cut back, 4 bases at V and 3 bases at J, with 12 bases in the middle. The CDR3 contains 14 residues. Germline CDR1 reads MNHEY; CDR2 reads SVGAGI. The CDR3 coding sequence is TGTGCCAGCAGTTCTGCGACGTTGGAAGAGACCCAGTACTTC. Its translation is CASSSATLEETQYF.

This clonotype was seen more than once but under ten times. The V and J genes are TRBV6-6 and TRBJ2-1, with a tentative D call TRBD2 (5 bases). Germline CDR1 and CDR2: MNHNY and SVGAGI (reference sequence). The CDR3 sequence is 13 residues long. V shed 8 bases and J shed 6 bases, with 14 bases lying between them. CDR3 amino acids: CASSHPAGNEQFF. The DNA for the CDR3 is TGTGCCAGCTCTCACCCCGCGGGCAATGAGCAGTTCTTC.

This clonotype has just one count. CDR3 amino acids: CSARWGGLAGSSYEQYF. CDR3 sequence (DNA): TGCAGTGCTAGATGGGGGGGACTAGCGGGAAGCTCCTACGAGCAGTACTTC. The V call is TRBV20-1, the J call TRBJ2-7, with TRBD2 matching over 13 bases. The CDR3 contains 17 residues. Germline-derived CDR1 and CDR2 are DFQATT and SNEGSKA (reference sequence). The V segment lost 2 bases and the J segment 0 bases; nucleotides outside the gene matches: 7.

This chain uses TRBV5-1 with TRBJ1-3, with 7 nucleotides matching TRBD1. The CDR3 spans 14 residues. Germline CDR1 reads SGHRS; CDR2 reads YFSETQ. The V and J ends lost 4 bases and 4 bases, in that order; junction bases with no gene match: 5. CDR3 amino acids: CASSQRGQGNTIYF. CDR3 nucleotide sequence: TGCGCCAGCAGCCAAAGGGGACAGGGAAACACCATATATTTT.

Concerning this clonotype itself: A much larger clone lies a single base off, so this may be a read error. V usage is TRBV6-5 and J usage is TRBJ2-7, with a possible D match to TRBD2 (5 bases). Trimming removed 2 bases at V and 2 bases at J, with 13 bases between. This CDR3 comprises 15 residues. Looked up from germline, CDR1 is MNHEY and CDR2 is SVGAGI. In nucleotides, the CDR3 is TGTGCCAGCAGTTACGTTCTAGACGGGACCTACGAGCAGTACTTC. Protein product: CASSYVLDGTYEQYF.

The table lists this clonotype with a few counts. An end of the junction does not agree with germline; a read error may underlie this. The chain recombines TRBV5-6 with TRBJ2-1; possible D gene TRBD2, 6 bases. CDR3 length: 15 amino acids. Germline values: CDR1 SGHDT, CDR2 YYEEEE. Written as DNA, the CDR3 is TGTGCCAGCAGCTTGGGAGCGGGCTCCTTCAATGAGCAGTTCTTC. As protein: CASSLGAGSFNEQFF.

This sequence joins TRBV7-2 and TRBJ1-2, with D unresolved. CDR3 size: 13 residues. Germline V gene sequence: CDR1 SGHTA, CDR2 FQGNSA. Trimming took 0 bases from V and 6 from J, leaving 8 bases between them. The CDR3 reads CASSLADGHGYTF. The CDR3 bases are TGTGCCAGCAGCTTAGCGGACGGGCATGGCTACACCTTC.

The chain joins TRBV6-2 or TRBV6-3 to TRBJ2-1, with 8 bases fitting TRBD1. The CDR3 sequence is 16 residues long. CDR1 and CDR2 from the germline V gene are MNHEY and SVGEGT. V was pared by 6 bases and J by 8 bases, with 15 bases of the junction left unmatched. Here the CDR3 DNA reads TGTGCCAGCAGGACCGGGACAGGCGGTCCTTGGCATGAGCAGTTCTTC. Its protein is CASRTGTGGPWHEQFF.

The chain uses TRBV15 and TRBJ1-5; D remains unclear. The CDR3 extends over 15 amino acids. Germline V lookup: CDR1 LNHNV, CDR2 YYDKDF (reference sequence). V was clipped by 0 bases and J by 6 bases, with 12 bases between them. The CDR3 DNA reads as TGTGCCACCAGCAGAGATCCCCGGTCGGCTCAGCCCCAGCATTTT. It yields the protein CATSRDPRSAQPQHF.

Ten or more counts support this clonotype. This chain uses TRBV27 with TRBJ2-1; D not resolved. Germline lookup yields CDR1 MNHEY and CDR2 SMNVEV (reference sequence). Trimming removed 6 bases from V and 1 base from J, with 13 bases in between. The CDR3 is 15 residues long. The CDR3 bases are TGTGCCAGCAGGATCCTCCGCGAATCCTACAATGAGCAGTTCTTC. Its protein is CASRILRESYNEQFF.